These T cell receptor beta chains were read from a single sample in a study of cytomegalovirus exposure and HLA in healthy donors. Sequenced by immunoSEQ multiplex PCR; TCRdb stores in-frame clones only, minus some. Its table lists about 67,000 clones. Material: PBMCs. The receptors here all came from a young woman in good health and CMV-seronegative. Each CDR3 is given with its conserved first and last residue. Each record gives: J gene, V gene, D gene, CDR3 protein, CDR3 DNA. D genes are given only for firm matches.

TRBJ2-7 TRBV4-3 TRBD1 CASSQEVPRTGKAYEQYF TGCGCCAGCAGCCAAGAAGTCCCTCGGACAGGGAAGGCCTACGAGCAGTACTTC
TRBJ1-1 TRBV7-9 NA CASSVVRGTEAFF TGTGCCAGCAGCGTCGTAAGGGGAACTGAAGCTTTCTTT
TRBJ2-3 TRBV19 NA CASTSGGGPDTQYF NA
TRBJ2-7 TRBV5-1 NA CASSLVSYEQYF TGCGCCAGCAGCTTGGTATCCTACGAGCAGTACTTC
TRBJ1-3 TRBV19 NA CASTLQAYSGNTIYF TGTGCCAGTACCTTGCAAGCCTACTCTGGAAACACCATATATTTT
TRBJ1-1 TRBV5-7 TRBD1 CASSLSGQAEVTEAFF TGTGCCAGCAGCTTGAGCGGACAGGCCGAGGTCACTGAAGCTTTCTTT
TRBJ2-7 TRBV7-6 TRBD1 CASSTGTDVYEQYF TGTGCCAGCAGCACCGGGACAGATGTCTACGAGCAGTACTTC
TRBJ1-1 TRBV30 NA CAWSHLGGKNTEAFF TGTGCCTGGAGTCACCTCGGGGGGAAGAACACTGAAGCTTTCTTT
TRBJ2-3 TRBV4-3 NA CASRGGGAYTQYF TGCGCCAGCAGGGGAGGGGGGGCCTATACGCAGTATTTT
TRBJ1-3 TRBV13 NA CASSVGPGSSSGNTIYF TGTGCCAGCAGCGTGGGGCCAGGTTCAAGCTCTGGAAACACCATATATTTT
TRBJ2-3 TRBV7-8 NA CASSYVESTSTDTQYF TGTGCCAGCAGCTACGTCGAGAGTACTAGCACAGATACGCAGTATTTT
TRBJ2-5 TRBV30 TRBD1 CAWSVGRGLLETQYF TGTGCCTGGAGTGTTGGCAGGGGGCTTCTGGAGACCCAGTACTTC
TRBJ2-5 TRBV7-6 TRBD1 CASSRTGVETQYF TGTGCCAGCAGCAGGACAGGGGTAGAGACCCAGTACTTC
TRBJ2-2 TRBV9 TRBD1 CASSEDRGLTGELFF TGTGCCAGCAGCGAGGACAGGGGCCTCACCGGGGAGCTGTTTTTT
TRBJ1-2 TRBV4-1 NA CASRIIGGHGYTF TGCGCCAGCAGGATCATAGGGGGTCATGGCTACACCTTC
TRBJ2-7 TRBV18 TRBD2 CASSPLSTSVEQYF TGTGCCAGCTCACCTCTTTCGACTAGCGTTGAGCAGTACTTC
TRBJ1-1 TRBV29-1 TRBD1 CSVEDITGGKAEAFF TGCAGCGTTGAAGATATAACAGGGGGCAAGGCTGAAGCTTTCTTT
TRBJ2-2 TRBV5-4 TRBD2 CASSSLAGGPAGELFF TGTGCCAGCAGCTCACTAGCGGGGGGGCCGGCCGGGGAGCTGTTTTTT
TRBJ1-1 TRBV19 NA CASSITLRGGYAEAFF TGTGCCAGTAGTATAACCCTCAGGGGCGGATACGCTGAAGCTTTCTTT
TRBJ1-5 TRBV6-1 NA CASRFGADQPQHF TGTGCCAGCAGGTTTGGGGCGGATCAGCCCCAGCATTTT
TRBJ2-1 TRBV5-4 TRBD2 CASSRSSGRYNEQFF TGTGCCAGCAGCCGATCTAGCGGGAGGTACAATGAGCAGTTCTTC
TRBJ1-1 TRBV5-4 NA CASSSALDMNTEAFF TGTGCCAGCAGCTCCGCATTAGATATGAACACTGAAGCTTTCTTT
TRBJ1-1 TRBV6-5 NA CASSYAVGGMNTEAFF TGTGCCAGCAGTTACGCCGTGGGAGGGATGAACACTGAAGCTTTCTTT
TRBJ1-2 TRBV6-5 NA CASSYGNRADGYTF TGTGCCAGCAGTTACGGAAACAGGGCAGATGGCTACACCTTC
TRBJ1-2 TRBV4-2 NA CASSQGPPGGESYGYTF TGTGCCAGCAGCCAAGGTCCCCCCGGGGGGGAGAGCTATGGCTACACCTTC
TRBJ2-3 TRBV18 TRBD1 CASSPGTGGLYTQYF TGTGCCAGCTCACCAGGGACAGGGGGCTTATATACGCAGTATTTT
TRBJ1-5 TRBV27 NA CASSLSRLGLYHF TGTGCCAGCAGTTTATCCAGGCTTGGGCTTTACCATTTT
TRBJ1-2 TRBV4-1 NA CASSQALGQPNYGYTF TGCGCCAGCAGCCAAGCCCTAGGACAGCCTAACTATGGCTACACCTTC
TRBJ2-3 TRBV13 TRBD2 CAKPAGGGTDTQYF TGTGCCAAGCCAGCGGGAGGGGGCACAGATACGCAGTATTTT
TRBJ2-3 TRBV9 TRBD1 CASSVEGGVDTQYF TGTGCCAGCAGCGTAGAAGGGGGCGTAGATACGCAGTATTTT
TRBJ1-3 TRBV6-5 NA CASSYSRTVSGNTIYF TGTGCCAGCAGTTACTCGAGGACAGTCTCTGGAAACACCATATATTTT
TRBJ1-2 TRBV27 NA CASRARGGIYGYTF TGTGCCAGCCGGGCCCGGGGAGGTATCTATGGCTACACCTTC
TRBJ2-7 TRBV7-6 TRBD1 CASSLAASTGGSYEQYF TGTGCCAGCAGCTTAGCGGCATCGACAGGGGGCTCCTACGAGCAGTACTTC
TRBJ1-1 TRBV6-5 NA CASSYSPDRLEAFF TGTGCCAGCAGTTACTCTCCAGACAGGCTCGAAGCTTTCTTT
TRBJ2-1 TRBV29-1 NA CSVEGQAPEQFF TGCAGCGTTGAAGGACAGGCTCCTGAGCAGTTCTTC
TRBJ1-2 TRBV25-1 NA CASSEYEALGYTF TGTGCCAGCAGTGAATACGAGGCCCTTGGCTACACCTTC
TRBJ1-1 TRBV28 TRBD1 CASSLYDRAPEAFF TGTGCCAGCAGTTTATACGACAGGGCCCCTGAAGCTTTCTTT
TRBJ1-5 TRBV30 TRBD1 CAWSLGTGNQHQHF TGTGCCTGGAGTCTAGGGACAGGTAATCAGCACCAGCATTTT
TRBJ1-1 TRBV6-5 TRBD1 CASSYLGQGNTEAFF TGTGCCAGCAGTTACCTGGGACAGGGGAACACTGAAGCTTTCTTT
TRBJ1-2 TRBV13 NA CASSPTFSANYGYTF TGTGCCAGCAGCCCCACCTTCTCAGCGAACTATGGCTACACCTTC
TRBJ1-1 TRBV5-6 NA CASSWQGSEAFF TGTGCCAGCAGCTGGCAAGGGAGTGAAGCTTTCTTT
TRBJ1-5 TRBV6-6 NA CASIPGGVVGSQPQHF TGTGCCAGCATCCCGGGTGGGGTGGTTGGGAGTCAGCCCCAGCATTTT
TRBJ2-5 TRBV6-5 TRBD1 CASRRDSKETQYF TGTGCCAGCAGAAGGGACAGCAAAGAGACCCAGTACTTC
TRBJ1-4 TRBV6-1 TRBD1 CASSGGQGVEKLFF TGTGCCAGCAGTGGGGGACAGGGAGTCGAAAAACTGTTTTTT
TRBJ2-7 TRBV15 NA CATSRHRDYEQYF TGTGCCACCAGCAGACACAGGGACTACGAGCAGTACTTC
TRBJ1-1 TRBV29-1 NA CSVRRGTEAFF TGCAGCGTTAGGAGGGGCACTGAAGCTTTCTTT
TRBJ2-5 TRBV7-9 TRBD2 CASSQLAGQETQYF TGTGCCAGCTCTCAACTAGCGGGCCAAGAGACCCAGTACTTC
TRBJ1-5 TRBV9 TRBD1 CASSVVKGQGKLRGNQPQHF TGTGCCAGCAGCGTAGTTAAGGGACAGGGAAAGTTGCGGGGCAATCAGCCCCAGCATTTT
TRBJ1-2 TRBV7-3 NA CASSYSGMGNYGYTF TGTGCCAGCAGCTACTCAGGGATGGGGAACTATGGCTACACCTTC
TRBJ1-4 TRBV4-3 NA CASSHEGRTANEKLFF TGCGCCAGCAGCCACGAGGGAAGGACAGCCAATGAAAAACTGTTTTTT
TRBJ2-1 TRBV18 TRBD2 CASSPRASGHRSYNEQFF TGTGCCAGCTCACCGCGGGCTAGCGGACACCGCTCCTACAATGAGCAGTTCTTC
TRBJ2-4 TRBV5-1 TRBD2 CASSLGAQRGNLAKNIQYF TGCGCCAGCAGCTTGGGGGCCCAGCGGGGGAATCTAGCCAAAAACATTCAGTACTTC
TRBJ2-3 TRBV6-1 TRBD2 CASRETSGSTDTQYF TGTGCCAGCAGGGAAACTAGCGGAAGCACAGATACGCAGTATTTT
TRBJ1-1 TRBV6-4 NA CASLLVSTEAFF TGTGCCAGCCTCTTAGTGAGCACTGAAGCTTTCTTT